The clone carrying this T cell receptor beta chain was found a few times. Its antigen is unknown. Only in-frame clones appear in the TCRdb table, and some are missing; sequencing was by immunoSEQ multiplex PCR. The sample includes more than 45,000 clones, roughly 93% seen only once; the top ten take 15% to 20%. The sample belongs to a study of OX40 agonist ivuxolimab in advanced cancers. Study in general: The treatment was a fully human IgG2 OX40 agonist, ivuxolimab. Three partial responders included one hepatocellular carcinoma patient and two cutaneous melanoma patients. Overall study results and limits: In the 0.1-3.0 mg/kg groups, partial responders showed among the lowest expansion.

Germline lookup yields CDR1 SGDLS and CDR2 YYNGEE. Trimming removed 0 bases at V and 0 bases at J, with 4 bases between. The CDR3 contains 14 residues. The chain is built from TRBV9 and TRBJ2-1; D remains ambiguous. Sample: CD4+ or CD8+ T cells sorted from blood, taken in a trial of the OX40 agonist ivuxolimab. The clonotype comes from an adult with an advanced solid tumor such as melanoma, head and neck, liver or kidney cancer. The CDR3 DNA reads TGTGCCAGCAGCGTAGGGAGCTCCTACAATGAGCAGTTCTTC. Residues: CASSVGSSYNEQFF.